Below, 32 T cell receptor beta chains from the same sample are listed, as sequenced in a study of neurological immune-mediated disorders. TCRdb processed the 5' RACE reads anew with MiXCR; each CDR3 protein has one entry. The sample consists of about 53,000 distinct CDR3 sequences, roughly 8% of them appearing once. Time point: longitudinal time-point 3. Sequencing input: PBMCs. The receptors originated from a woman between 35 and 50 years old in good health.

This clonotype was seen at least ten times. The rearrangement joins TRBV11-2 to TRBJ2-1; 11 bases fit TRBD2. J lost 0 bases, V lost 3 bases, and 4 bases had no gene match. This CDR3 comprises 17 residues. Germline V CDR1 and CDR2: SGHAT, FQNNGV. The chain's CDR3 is CASSFTSGGHSYNEQFF. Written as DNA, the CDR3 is TGTGCCAGCAGCTTCACTAGCGGGGGCCACTCCTACAATGAGCAGTTCTTC.

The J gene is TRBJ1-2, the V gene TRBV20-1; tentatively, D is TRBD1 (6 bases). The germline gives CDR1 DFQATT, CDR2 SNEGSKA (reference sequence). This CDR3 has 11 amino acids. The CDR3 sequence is CRGGQDQGYTF. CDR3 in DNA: TGCAGAGGGGGGCAGGACCAAGGCTACACCTTC.

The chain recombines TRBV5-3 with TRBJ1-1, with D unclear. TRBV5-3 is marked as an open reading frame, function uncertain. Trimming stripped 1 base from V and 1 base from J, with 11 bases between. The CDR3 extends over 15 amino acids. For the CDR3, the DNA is TGTGCCAGAAGCTTGTATAGCCAAAGGAACACTGAAGCTTTCTTT. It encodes CARSLYSQRNTEAFF.

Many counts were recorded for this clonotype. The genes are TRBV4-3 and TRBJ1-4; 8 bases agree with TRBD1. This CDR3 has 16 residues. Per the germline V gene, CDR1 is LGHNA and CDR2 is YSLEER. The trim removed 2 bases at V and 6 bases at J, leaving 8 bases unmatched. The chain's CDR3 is CASSQHTGTGDEKLFF. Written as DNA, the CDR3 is TGCGCCAGCAGCCAACATACCGGGACAGGCGATGAAAAACTGTTTTTT.

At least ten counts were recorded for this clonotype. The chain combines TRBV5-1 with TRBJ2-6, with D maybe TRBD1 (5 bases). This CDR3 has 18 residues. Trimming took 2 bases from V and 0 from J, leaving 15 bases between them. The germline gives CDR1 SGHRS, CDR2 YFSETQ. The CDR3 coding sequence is TGCGCCAGCAGCTTCTCGCAGGGCCGATTCTCTGGGGCCAACGTCCTGACTTTC. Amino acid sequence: CASSFSQGRFSGANVLTF.

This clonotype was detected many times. The CDR3 sequence is CASSQSPEQPQHF. The DNA of the CDR3 is TGTGCCAGCAGCCAATCGCCGGAACAGCCCCAGCATTTT. The chain is built from TRBV16 and TRBJ1-5; no definite D call. Per germline, CDR1 KGHSY and CDR2 FQNENV. Trimming removed 0 bases at V and 7 bases at J, with 7 bases between. The CDR3 extends over 13 amino acids.

The CDR3 sequence is CATSTGTSGRENEQFF. The CDR3, as DNA: TGTGCCACCAGCACCGGGACTAGCGGGAGGGAAAATGAGCAGTTCTTC. The chain recombines TRBV15 with TRBJ2-1, with 16 bases aligning to TRBD2. CDR3 size: 16 residues. Germline lookup yields CDR1 LNHNV and CDR2 YYDKDF (reference sequence). Germline trimming cut 4 bases from V and 7 bases from J; bases unmatched to any gene: 4.

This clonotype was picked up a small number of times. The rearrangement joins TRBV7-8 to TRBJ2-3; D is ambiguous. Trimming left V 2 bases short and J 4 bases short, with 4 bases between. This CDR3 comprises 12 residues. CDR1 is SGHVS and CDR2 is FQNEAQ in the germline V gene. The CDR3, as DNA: TGTGCCAGCAGCTTACCTTCAGATACGCAGTATTTT. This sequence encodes CASSLPSDTQYF. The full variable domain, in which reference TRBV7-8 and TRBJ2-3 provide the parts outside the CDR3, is GAGVSQSPRYKVAKRGQDVALRCDPISGHVSLFWYQQALGQGPEFLTYFQNEAQLDKSGLPSDRFFAERPEGSVSTLKIQRTQQEDSAVYLCASSLPSDTQYFGPGTRLTVL.

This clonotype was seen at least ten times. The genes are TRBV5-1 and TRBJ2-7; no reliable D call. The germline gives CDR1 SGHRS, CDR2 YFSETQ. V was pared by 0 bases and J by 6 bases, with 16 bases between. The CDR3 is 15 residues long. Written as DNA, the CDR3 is TGCGCCAGCAGCTTGGGTGCCACCTGGGGATCCGAGCAGTACTTC. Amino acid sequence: CASSLGATWGSEQYF.

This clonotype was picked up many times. The CDR3 bases are TGTGCCACCAGTGATTTCCCTGGGGGGGCCGATGGCTACACCTTC. Translating it yields CATSDFPGGADGYTF. The chain uses TRBV24-1 and TRBJ1-2, with D perhaps matching TRBD1 (6 bases). The germline gives CDR1 KGHDR, CDR2 SFDVKD. Trimming cost V 1 base and J 6 bases, with 14 bases left between them. CDR3 length equals 15 residues.

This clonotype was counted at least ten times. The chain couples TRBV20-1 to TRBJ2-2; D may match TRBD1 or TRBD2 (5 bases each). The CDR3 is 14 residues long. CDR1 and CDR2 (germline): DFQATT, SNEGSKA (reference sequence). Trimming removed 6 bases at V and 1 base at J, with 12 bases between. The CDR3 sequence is CSASGTQNTGELFF. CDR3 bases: TGCAGTGCGTCCGGGACCCAGAACACCGGGGAGCTGTTTTTT.

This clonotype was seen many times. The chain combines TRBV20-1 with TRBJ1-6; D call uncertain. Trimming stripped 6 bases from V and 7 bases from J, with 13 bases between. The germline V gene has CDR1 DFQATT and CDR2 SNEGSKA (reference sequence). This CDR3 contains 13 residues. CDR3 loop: CSAEGSRNSPLHF. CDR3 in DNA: TGCAGTGCAGAAGGGAGTCGGAATTCACCCCTCCACTTT.

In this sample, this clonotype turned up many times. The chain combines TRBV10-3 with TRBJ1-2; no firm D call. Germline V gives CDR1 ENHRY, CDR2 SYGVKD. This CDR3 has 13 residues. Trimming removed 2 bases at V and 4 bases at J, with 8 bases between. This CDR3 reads CAISETVGYGYTF. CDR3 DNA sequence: TGTGCCATCAGTGAGACGGTCGGCTATGGCTACACCTTC.

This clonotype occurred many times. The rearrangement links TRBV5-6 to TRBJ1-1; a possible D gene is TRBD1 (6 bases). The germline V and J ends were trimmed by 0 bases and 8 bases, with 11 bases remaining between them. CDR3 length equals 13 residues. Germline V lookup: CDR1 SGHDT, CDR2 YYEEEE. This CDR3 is CASSLAGVVEAFF. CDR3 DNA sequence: TGTGCCAGCAGCTTGGCAGGGGTGGTCGAAGCTTTCTTT.

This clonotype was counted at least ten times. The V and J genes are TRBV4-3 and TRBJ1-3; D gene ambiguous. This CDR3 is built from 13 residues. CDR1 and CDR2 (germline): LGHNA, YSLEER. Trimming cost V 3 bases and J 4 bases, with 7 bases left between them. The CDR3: CASSQGYGNTIYF. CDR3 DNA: TGCGCCAGCAGCCAGGGTTACGGAAACACCATATATTTT.

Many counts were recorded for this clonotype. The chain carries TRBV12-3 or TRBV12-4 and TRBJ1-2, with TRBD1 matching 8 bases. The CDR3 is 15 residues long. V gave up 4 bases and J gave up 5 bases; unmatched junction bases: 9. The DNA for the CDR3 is TGTGCCAGCAGTTCCGGACAGGGACTATTATATGGCTACACCTTC. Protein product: CASSSGQGLLYGYTF.

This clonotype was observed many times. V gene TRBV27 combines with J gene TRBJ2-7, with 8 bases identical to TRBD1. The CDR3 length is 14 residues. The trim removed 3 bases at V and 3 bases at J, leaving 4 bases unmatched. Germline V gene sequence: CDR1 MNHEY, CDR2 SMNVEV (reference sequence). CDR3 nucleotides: TGTGCCAGCAGTTTGGCAGGGGGCTTCTACGAGCAGTACTTC. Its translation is CASSLAGGFYEQYF.

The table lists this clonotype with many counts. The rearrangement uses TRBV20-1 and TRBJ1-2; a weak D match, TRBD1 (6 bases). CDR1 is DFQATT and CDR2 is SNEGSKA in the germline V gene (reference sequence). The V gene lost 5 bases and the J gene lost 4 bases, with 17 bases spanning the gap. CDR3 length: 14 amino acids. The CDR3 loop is CSALQQGLVYGYTF. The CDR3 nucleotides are TGCAGTGCTCTCCAGCAGGGGCTTGTCTATGGCTACACCTTC.

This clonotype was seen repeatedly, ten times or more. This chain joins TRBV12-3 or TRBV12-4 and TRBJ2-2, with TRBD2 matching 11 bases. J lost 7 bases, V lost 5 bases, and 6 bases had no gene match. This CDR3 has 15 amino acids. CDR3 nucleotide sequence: TGTGCCAGCAGTAGGACTAGCGGGTCTATCGGGGAGCTGTTTTTT. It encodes CASSRTSGSIGELFF.

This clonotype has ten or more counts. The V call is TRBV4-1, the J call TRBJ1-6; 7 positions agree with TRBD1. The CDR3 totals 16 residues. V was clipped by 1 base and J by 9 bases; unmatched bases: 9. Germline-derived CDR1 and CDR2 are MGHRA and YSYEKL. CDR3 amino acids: CASSQGQGRLSSPLHF. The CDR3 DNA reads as TGCGCCAGCAGCCAAGGACAGGGAAGATTGAGTTCACCCCTCCACTTT.

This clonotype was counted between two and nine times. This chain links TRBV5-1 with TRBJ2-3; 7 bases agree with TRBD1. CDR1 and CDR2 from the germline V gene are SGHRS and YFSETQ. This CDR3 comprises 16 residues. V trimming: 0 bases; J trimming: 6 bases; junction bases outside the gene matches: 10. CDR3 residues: CASSLGSSRGSDTQYF. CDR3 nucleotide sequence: TGCGCCAGCAGCTTGGGCTCGAGCAGGGGGAGCGATACGCAGTATTTT.

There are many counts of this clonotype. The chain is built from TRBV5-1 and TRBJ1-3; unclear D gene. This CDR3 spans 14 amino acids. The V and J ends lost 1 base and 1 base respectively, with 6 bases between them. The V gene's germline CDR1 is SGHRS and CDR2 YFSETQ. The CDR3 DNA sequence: TGCGCCAGCAGCTTGACTCTTTCTGGAAACACCATATATTTT. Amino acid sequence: CASSLTLSGNTIYF.

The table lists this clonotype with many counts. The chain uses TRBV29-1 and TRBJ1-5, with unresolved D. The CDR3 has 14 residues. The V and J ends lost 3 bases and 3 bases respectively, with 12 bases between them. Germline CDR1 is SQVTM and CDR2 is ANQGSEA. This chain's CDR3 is CSVESDRINQPQHF. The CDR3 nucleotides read TGCAGCGTTGAGTCTGATAGGATCAATCAGCCCCAGCATTTT.

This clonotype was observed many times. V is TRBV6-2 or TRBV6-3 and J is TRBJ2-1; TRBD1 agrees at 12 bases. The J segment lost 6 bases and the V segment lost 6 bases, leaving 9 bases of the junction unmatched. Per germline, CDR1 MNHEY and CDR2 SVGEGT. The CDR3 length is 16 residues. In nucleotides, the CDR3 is TGTGCCAGCAGAACCGGGACAGGGGGCCGGGTCAATGAGCAGTTCTTC. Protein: CASRTGTGGRVNEQFF.

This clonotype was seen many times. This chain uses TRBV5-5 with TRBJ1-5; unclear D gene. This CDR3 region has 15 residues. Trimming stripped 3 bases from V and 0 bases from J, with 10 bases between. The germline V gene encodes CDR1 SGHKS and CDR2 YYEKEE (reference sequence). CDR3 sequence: CASSSEGYSNQPQHF. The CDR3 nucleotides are TGTGCCAGCAGCTCCGAGGGTTATAGCAATCAGCCCCAGCATTTT.

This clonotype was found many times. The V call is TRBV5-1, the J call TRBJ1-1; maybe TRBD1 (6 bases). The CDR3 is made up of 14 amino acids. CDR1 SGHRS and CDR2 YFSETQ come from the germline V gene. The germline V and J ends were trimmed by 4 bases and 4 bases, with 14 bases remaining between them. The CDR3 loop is CASSGAGQSTEAFF. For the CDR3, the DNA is TGCGCCAGCAGCGGGGCTGGACAGAGCACTGAAGCTTTCTTT.

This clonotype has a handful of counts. The CDR3 here is CASRKGGTQYF. Here the CDR3 DNA reads TGTGCCAGCAGGAAGGGAGGTACGCAGTATTTT. The V gene is TRBV6-2 or TRBV6-3, the J gene TRBJ2-3; a weak D match, TRBD2 (6 bases). Germline V gene sequence: CDR1 MNHEY, CDR2 SVGEGT. The CDR3 consists of 11 residues. The V end was cut by 6 bases, the J end by 8 bases, with 9 bases between.

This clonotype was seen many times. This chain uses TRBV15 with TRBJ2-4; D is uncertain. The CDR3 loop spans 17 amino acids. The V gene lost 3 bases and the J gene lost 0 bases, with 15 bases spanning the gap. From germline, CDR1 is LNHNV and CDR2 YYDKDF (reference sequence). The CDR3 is CATSSEASGQAKNIQYF. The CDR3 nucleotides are TGTGCCACCAGCAGTGAGGCGTCAGGTCAAGCCAAAAACATTCAGTACTTC.

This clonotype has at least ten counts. CDR3 nucleotides: TGTGCCAGCAGTTTAGAGGGGGGTCAGCCCCAGCATTTT. Translated, it gives CASSLEGGQPQHF. The chain uses TRBV12-3 or TRBV12-4 and TRBJ1-5; D might be TRBD1 (6 bases). V dropped 1 base and J dropped 6 bases, with 7 bases sitting between them. This CDR3 comprises 13 residues.

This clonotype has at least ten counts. The CDR3 spells CASSDNQGVGYTF. The CDR3 DNA follows: TGTGCCAGCAGCGACAACCAGGGGGTCGGCTACACCTTC. The rearrangement links TRBV7-2 to TRBJ1-2; 7 bases fit TRBD1. With 5 bases clipped from V and 8 bases from J, the junction kept 8 bases outside the gene matches. Germline CDR1 and CDR2: SGHTA and FQGNSA. There are 13 residues in the CDR3.

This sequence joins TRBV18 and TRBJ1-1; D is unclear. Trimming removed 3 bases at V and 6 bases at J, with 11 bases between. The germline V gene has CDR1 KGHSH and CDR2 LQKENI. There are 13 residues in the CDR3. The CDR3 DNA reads TGTGCCAGCTCACCCCTTAACGGGCCTGAAGCTTTCTTT. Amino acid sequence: CASSPLNGPEAFF.

The CDR3 DNA reads as TGTGCCAGCACCCCGACAGAGACCCCCTACAATTATCAGTTCTTC. This gives the protein CASTPTETPYNYQFF. The chain combines TRBV7-2 with TRBJ2-1, with D maybe TRBD1 (5 bases). Germline V gene sequence: CDR1 SGHTA, CDR2 FQGNSA. Trimming removed 7 bases from V and 13 bases from J, with 26 bases in between. There are 15 residues in the CDR3.